Included here is one T cell receptor (beta chain) sequence, with context. Measured with immunoSEQ multiplex PCR; TCRdb has only the in-frame clones, and not every one. Of some 80,000 clones in the sample, roughly 85% were seen once. The sample originates from a study of blood T cell repertoires in COVID-19. The CDR3 covers 20 residues. This clonotype originated in a man between 60 and 70 years old with COVID-19, enrolled during active disease. V usage is TRBV1 and J usage is TRBJ2-1; the table's TRBD2 call for D was not verified on the DNA. TRBV1 is an annotated pseudogene. Material for sequencing was peripheral blood. The CDR3 nucleotides are TGCACCAGCAGCCAAGATCACGATAGGAGCGGGACGTTCCGCTACAATGAGCAGTTCTTC. It encodes CTSSQDHDRSGTFRYNEQFF.